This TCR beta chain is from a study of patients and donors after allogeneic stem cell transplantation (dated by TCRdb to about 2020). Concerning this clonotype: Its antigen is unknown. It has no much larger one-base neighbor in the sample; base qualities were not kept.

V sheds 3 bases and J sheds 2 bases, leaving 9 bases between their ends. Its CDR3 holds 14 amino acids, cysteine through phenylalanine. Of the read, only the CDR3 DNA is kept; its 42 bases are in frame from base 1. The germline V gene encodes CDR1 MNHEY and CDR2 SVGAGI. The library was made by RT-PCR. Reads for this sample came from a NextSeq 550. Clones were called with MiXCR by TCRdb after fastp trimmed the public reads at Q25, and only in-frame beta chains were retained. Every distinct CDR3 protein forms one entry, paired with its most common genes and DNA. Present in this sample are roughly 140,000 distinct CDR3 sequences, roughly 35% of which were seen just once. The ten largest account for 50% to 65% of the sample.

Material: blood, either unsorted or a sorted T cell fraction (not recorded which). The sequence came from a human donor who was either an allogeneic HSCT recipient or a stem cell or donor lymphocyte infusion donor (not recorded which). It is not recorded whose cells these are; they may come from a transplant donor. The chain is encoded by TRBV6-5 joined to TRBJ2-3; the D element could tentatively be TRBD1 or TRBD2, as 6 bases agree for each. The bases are TGTGCCAGCAGTTATGGGGGGCTCACAGATACGCAGTATTTT. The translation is CASSYGGLTDTQYF.